This record looks at one T cell receptor beta chain sequence and its context. The antigen it recognizes is unknown. No base-level quality is on record; no much larger clone is a single base apart. The data originate from a study of blood T cell repertoires in COVID-19 (dated by TCRdb to about 2020). As for the study more broadly: The collaborator samples originated in the United States, Italy and Spain and spanned the acute and convalescent phases of COVID-19. Where HLA class I and class II types were available, the types were taken from metadata supplied by the sample provider, not from assay-based typing. The prospective study material was composed of cDNA or gDNA derived from T cells, B-cell-depleted T cells, or PBMCs. The repertoires were released in a freely available public database intended as a resource for research on the immune response to SARS-CoV-2. Subjects who had been exposed to COVID-19, were actively infected with it, or had recovered from it provided the deeply sampled blood TCRbeta repertoires that made up the dataset. The samples were drawn from two sources: the first 160 participants of the ongoing ImmuneRACE study, and fewer than 1,500 subjects contributed by 6 global collaborators. A de-identified subject ID, COVID-19 status, age in years and sex were almost always included in the sample metadata.

On the study overall, not on this receptor specifically: The amount of clinical and demographic metadata varied by source and participant and was provided uncurated.

TCRbeta CDR3 regions were amplified from genomic DNA using the immunoSEQ Assay, a bias-controlled multiplex PCR. Under the source paper's analysis protocol: Nucleated cell counts per sample were estimated from amplification of reference gene primers within the assay. To quantify the absolute abundance of each unique TCRbeta CDR3 rearrangement, sequence reads were collapsed and filtered. For each sample, productive Simpson clonality was calculated as the square root of Simpson's diversity index across productive rearrangements. Here the immuneACCESS table is served through TCRdb, limited to in-frame sequences with V and J called. Missing clones are a known gap in these copies; in checked studies unresolved V genes cover under half, and the rest lacks a known reason. From that table come the V and J calls and clone size; the DNA was used to work out D and trimming. The sample yields about 260,000 clones; 86% were counted once. Clones ranked in the top ten supply around 1.9% of the sample.

Including cysteine and phenylalanine, the CDR3 has 15 amino acids. CDR3 DNA is the only sequence kept; it has 45 bases, read in frame from the first base. The germline V gene yields MDHEN for CDR1 and SYDVKM for CDR2. Trimming removed 1 base from V and 3 bases from J, leaving 10 bases between the germline ends. In the prospective study, participants were 18 to 89 years old, resided in about two dozen geographic areas of the United States, and were enrolled through a virtual design. Cohort assignment in the prospective study relied on participant-reported clinical history from a screening survey and a study questionnaire. Recovered participants in ImmuneRACE Cohort 3 were defined by two consecutive negative NP/OP PCR tests, clearance by a healthcare professional, or resolution of symptoms. Each participant in the prospective study had whole blood, serum and a nasopharyngeal or oropharyngeal swab collected by mobile phlebotomists. Additional blood draws and questionnaires over an approximately two-month period could optionally be provided by prospective study participants. Before DNA extraction, blood samples from the prospective study were shipped at room temperature or frozen.

The chain employs TRBV28 and TRBJ2-1, and perhaps TRBD1 as D gene, on 5 matching bases. This receptor was identified in a woman aged 45-65 years who had recovered from COVID-19. The sequenced material came from PBMCs or T cells enriched from blood (not recorded which). Here the CDR3 is given as CASSLSSQGYNEQFF. At the DNA level, the sequence is TGTGCCAGCAGTTTATCCAGTCAGGGCTACAATGAGCAGTTCTTC.